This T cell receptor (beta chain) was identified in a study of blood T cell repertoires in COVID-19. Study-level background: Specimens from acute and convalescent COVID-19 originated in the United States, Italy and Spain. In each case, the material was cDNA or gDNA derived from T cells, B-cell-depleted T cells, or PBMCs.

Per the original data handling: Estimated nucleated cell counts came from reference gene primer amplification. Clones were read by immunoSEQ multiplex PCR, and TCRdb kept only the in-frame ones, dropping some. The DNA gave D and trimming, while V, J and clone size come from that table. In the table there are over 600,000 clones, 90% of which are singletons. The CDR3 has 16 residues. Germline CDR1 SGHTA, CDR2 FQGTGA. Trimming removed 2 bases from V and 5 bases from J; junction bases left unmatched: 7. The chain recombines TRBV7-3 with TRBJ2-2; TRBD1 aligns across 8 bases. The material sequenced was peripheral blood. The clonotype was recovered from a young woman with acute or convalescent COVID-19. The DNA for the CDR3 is TGTGCCAGCAGCTTATTCGCGCAGGGGGCTACCGGGGAGCTGTTTTTT. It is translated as CASSLFAQGATGELFF.